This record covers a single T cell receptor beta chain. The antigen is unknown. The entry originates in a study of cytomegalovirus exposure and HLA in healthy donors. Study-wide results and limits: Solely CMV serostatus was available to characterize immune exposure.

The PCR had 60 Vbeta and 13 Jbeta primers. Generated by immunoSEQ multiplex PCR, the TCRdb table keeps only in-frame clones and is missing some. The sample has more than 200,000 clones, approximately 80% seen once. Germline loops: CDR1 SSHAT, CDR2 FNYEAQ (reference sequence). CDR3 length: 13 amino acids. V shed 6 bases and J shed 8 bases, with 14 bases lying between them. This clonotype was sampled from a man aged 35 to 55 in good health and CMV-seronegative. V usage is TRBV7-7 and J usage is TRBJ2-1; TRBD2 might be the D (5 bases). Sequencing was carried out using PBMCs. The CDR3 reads CASSYLGVDEQFF. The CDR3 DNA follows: TGTGCCAGCAGTTACCTCGGGGTGGATGAGCAGTTCTTC.